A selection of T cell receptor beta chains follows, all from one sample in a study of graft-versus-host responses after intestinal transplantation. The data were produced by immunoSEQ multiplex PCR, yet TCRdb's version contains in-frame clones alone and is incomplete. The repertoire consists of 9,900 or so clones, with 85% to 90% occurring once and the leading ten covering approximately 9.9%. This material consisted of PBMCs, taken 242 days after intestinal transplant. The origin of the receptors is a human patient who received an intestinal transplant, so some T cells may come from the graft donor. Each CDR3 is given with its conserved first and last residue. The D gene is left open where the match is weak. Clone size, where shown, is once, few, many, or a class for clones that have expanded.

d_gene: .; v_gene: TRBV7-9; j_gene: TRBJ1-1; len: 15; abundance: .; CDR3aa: CASSFPGGRNTEAFF; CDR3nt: TGTGCCAGCAGCTTTCCCGGGGGCAGAAACACTGAAGCTTTCTTT
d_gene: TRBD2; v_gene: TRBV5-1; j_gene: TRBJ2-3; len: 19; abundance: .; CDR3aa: CASSFFQMTSGSEYDTQYF; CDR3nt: TGCGCCAGCAGCTTTTTTCAGATGACTAGCGGGAGTGAATACGATACGCAGTATTTT
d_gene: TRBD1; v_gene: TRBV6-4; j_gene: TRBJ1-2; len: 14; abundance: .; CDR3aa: CASSDGTGGYGYTF; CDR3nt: TGTGCCAGCAGTGACGGGACAGGGGGCTATGGCTACACCTTC
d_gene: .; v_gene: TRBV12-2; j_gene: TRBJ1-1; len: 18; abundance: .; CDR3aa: CASRLEGPGRKRDTEAFF; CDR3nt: TGTGCAAGTCGCTTAGAAGGACCGGGACGAAAGAGAGACACTGAAGCTTTCTTT
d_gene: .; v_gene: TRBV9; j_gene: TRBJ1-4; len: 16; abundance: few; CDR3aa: CASSVAVGQRNEKLFF; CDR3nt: TGTGCCAGCAGCGTAGCGGTTGGACAACGGAATGAAAAACTGTTTTTT
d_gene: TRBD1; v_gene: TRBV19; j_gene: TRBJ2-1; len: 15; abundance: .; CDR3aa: CASSIGGQGRGEQFF; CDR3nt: TGTGCCAGTAGTATAGGCGGACAGGGGAGGGGTGAGCAGTTCTTC
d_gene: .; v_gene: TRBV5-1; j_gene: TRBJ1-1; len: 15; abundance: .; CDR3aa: CASSLRSGLNTEAFF; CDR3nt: TGCGCCAGCAGCTTAAGGAGCGGTTTGAACACTGAAGCTTTCTTT
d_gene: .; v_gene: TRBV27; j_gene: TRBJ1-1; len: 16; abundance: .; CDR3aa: CASTSSFRVRYTEAFF; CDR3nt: TGTGCCAGCACCTCATCCTTCAGGGTACGGTACACTGAAGCTTTCTTT
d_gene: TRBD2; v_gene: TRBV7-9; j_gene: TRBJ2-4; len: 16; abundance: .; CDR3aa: CASSHSGTIAKNIQYF; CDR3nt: TGTGCCAGCAGCCATAGCGGGACGATAGCCAAAAACATTCAGTACTTC
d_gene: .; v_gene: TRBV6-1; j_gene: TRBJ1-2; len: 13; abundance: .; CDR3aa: CASSAYREGGYTF; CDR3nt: TGTGCCAGCAGTGCTTACAGGGAGGGGGGCTACACCTTC
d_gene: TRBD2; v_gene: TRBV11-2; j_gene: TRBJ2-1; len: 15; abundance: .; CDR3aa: CASSLEAGTYNEQFF; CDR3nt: TGTGCCAGCAGCTTAGAAGCGGGAACTTACAATGAGCAGTTCTTC
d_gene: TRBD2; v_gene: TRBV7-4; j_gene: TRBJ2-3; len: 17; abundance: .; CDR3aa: CASSLRAGGPGTDTQYF; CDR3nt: TGTGCCAGCAGCTTAAGAGCGGGAGGGCCTGGCACAGATACGCAGTATTTT
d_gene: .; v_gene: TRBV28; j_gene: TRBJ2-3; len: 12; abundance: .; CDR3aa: CASSAGADTQYF; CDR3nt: TGTGCCAGCAGCGCCGGGGCAGATACGCAGTATTTT
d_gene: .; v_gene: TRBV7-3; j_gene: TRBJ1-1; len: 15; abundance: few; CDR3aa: CASSKTGTMNTEAFF; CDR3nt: TGTGCCAGCAGCAAAACCGGGACCATGAACACTGAAGCTTTCTTT
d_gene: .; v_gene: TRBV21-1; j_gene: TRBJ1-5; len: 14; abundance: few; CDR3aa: CASSKGTGNQPQHF; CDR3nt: TGTGCCAGCAGCAAAGGGACAGGGAATCAGCCCCAGCATTTT
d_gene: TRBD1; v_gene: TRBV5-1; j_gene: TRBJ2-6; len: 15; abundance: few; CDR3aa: CASSARQGVTNVLTF; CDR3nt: TGCGCCAGCAGCGCCCGACAGGGTGTCACCAACGTCCTGACTTTC
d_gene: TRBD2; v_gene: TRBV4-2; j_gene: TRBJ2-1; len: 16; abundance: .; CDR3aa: CASSQATSVSYNEQFF; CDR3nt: TGTGCCAGCAGCCAAGCCACTAGCGTCTCCTACAATGAGCAGTTCTTC
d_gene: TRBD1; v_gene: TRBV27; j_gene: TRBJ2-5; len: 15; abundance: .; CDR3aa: CASSFRTGGLETQYF; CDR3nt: TGTGCCAGCAGTTTCCGGACAGGGGGCTTAGAGACCCAGTACTTC
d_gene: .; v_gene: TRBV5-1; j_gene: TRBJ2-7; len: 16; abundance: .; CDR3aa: CASSVTQGRPLYEQYF; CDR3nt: TGCGCCAGCAGCGTGACACAGGGGAGGCCCCTTTACGAGCAGTACTTC